This is a list of T cell receptor beta chains from one sample in a study of shared T cell receptors in the human thymus. Clones were read by immunoSEQ multiplex PCR, and TCRdb kept only the in-frame ones, dropping some. The data hold hundreds of thousands of clones, with around 87% observed a single time. This sample also belongs to another study, concerning human thymus T cells.

The sequenced material came from thymocytes. Source of these receptors: a boy younger than two with a congenital heart defect. Each CDR3 is given with its conserved first and last residue. The order of the fields is V gene, D gene, J gene, CDR3 length, clone size, CDR3 protein, CDR3 DNA. The D gene is left open where the match is weak. Clone size, where shown, is once, few, many, or a class for clones that have expanded.

V: TRBV5-8
D: TRBD2
J: TRBJ2-3
length: 14
size: NA
CDR3: CASSQGLAKDTQYF
DNA: TGTGCCAGCAGCCAGGGACTAGCAAAAGATACGCAGTATTTT

V: TRBV5-6
D: TRBD1
J: TRBJ1-1
length: 15
size: NA
CDR3: CASSRTGQGNTEAFF
DNA: TGTGCCAGCAGCCGGACGGGACAGGGGAACACTGAAGCTTTCTTT

V: TRBV28
D: TRBD1
J: TRBJ2-7
length: 15
size: NA
CDR3: CASSLSGTGSYEQYF
DNA: TGTGCCAGCAGTTTAAGCGGGACAGGGTCCTACGAGCAGTACTTC

V: TRBV5-1
D: NA
J: TRBJ1-3
length: 23
size: NA
CDR3: CASSLFPLLGNSPLDNSGNTIYF
DNA: TGCGCCAGCAGCTTGTTTCCCCTCCTCGGGAATTCTCCCCTCGATAATTCTGGAAACACCATATATTTT

V: TRBV5-6
D: TRBD1
J: TRBJ1-5
length: 15
size: few
CDR3: CASSYGQGSNQPQHF
DNA: TGTGCCAGCAGCTACGGACAGGGAAGCAATCAGCCCCAGCATTTT

V: TRBV6-5
D: NA
J: TRBJ1-5
length: 14
size: few
CDR3: CASGRSGGDQPQHF
DNA: TGTGCCAGCGGGAGGAGCGGGGGGGATCAGCCCCAGCATTTT

V: TRBV30
D: TRBD1
J: TRBJ1-2
length: 16
size: once
CDR3: CAWRRDRAKLDYGYTF
DNA: TGTGCCTGGAGGAGGGACAGGGCCAAACTAGACTATGGCTACACCTTC

V: TRBV4-1
D: NA
J: TRBJ1-5
length: 17
size: NA
CDR3: CASSQRTGSIGNQPQHF
DNA: TGCGCCAGCAGCCAAAGAACAGGGTCGATAGGCAATCAGCCCCAGCATTTT

V: TRBV4-1
D: TRBD1
J: TRBJ1-3
length: 19
size: few
CDR3: CASSTRDRGSSFSGNTIYF
DNA: TGCGCCAGCAGCACCCGGGACAGGGGTTCGTCGTTCTCTGGAAACACCATATATTTT

V: TRBV7-6
D: TRBD1
J: TRBJ1-1
length: 15
size: NA
CDR3: CASSANRDRDTEAFF
DNA: TGTGCCAGCAGCGCTAACCGGGACAGGGACACTGAAGCTTTCTTT

V: TRBV10-3
D: NA
J: TRBJ2-3
length: 13
size: NA
CDR3: CAIISLEPDTQYF
DNA: TGTGCCATTATCAGTCTCGAACCAGATACGCAGTATTTT

V: TRBV5-1
D: TRBD1
J: TRBJ1-4
length: 15
size: few
CDR3: CASSLGDRKIEKLFF
DNA: TGCGCCAGCAGCTTGGGGGACAGGAAGATTGAAAAACTGTTTTTT

V: TRBV6-5
D: TRBD1
J: TRBJ2-7
length: 16
size: NA
CDR3: CASSYSRGQGPYEQYF
DNA: TGTGCCAGCAGTTACTCGAGGGGACAGGGTCCCTACGAGCAGTACTTC

V: TRBV5-6
D: TRBD1
J: TRBJ1-3
length: 16
size: NA
CDR3: CASSWMTGKPGNTIYF
DNA: TGTGCCAGCAGCTGGATGACAGGGAAGCCTGGAAACACCATATATTTT

V: TRBV5-1
D: TRBD1
J: TRBJ2-7
length: 14
size: NA
CDR3: CASSKGQGGHEQYF
DNA: TGCGCCAGCAGCAAGGGACAGGGGGGACACGAGCAGTACTTC

V: TRBV2
D: TRBD1
J: TRBJ1-3
length: 14
size: NA
CDR3: CASRGQSSGNTIYF
DNA: TGTGCCAGCAGGGGACAGAGCTCTGGAAACACCATATATTTT

V: TRBV27
D: TRBD1
J: TRBJ2-3
length: 15
size: NA
CDR3: CASSSGQGHTDTQYF
DNA: TGTGCCAGCAGTTCAGGACAGGGACACACAGATACGCAGTATTTT

V: TRBV18
D: NA
J: TRBJ1-1
length: 13
size: once
CDR3: CASSSTRGTEAFF
DNA: TGTGCCAGCTCATCGACCAGGGGCACTGAAGCTTTCTTT

V: TRBV10-3
D: TRBD1
J: TRBJ2-7
length: 18
size: NA
CDR3: CAISSTGTAKVRDYEQYF
DNA: TGTGCCATCAGCTCGACCGGGACAGCCAAAGTGAGGGACTACGAGCAGTACTTC

V: TRBV27
D: TRBD2
J: TRBJ2-3
length: 19
size: NA
CDR3: CASSLTGLAGEGGTDTQYF
DNA: TGTGCCAGCAGTTTAACAGGCCTAGCGGGAGAGGGGGGCACAGATACGCAGTATTTT

V: TRBV27
D: NA
J: TRBJ1-1
length: 15
size: NA
CDR3: CASRRIHRRNTEAFF
DNA: TGTGCCAGCCGAAGGATTCACAGGCGGAACACTGAAGCTTTCTTT

V: TRBV29-1
D: TRBD2
J: TRBJ2-3
length: 17
size: NA
CDR3: CSVDTPAGTSRPDTQYF
DNA: TGCAGCGTTGACACCCCGGCCGGGACTAGTCGCCCAGATACGCAGTATTTT

V: TRBV28
D: TRBD1
J: TRBJ2-5
length: 15
size: NA
CDR3: CASSLLAGGEETQYF
DNA: TGTGCCAGCAGTTTATTGGCAGGGGGTGAAGAGACCCAGTACTTC

V: TRBV7-8
D: TRBD2
J: TRBJ2-7
length: 15
size: few
CDR3: CASSNRTSGGYEQYF
DNA: TGTGCCAGCAGCAACCGGACTAGCGGGGGATACGAGCAGTACTTC

V: TRBV5-8
D: TRBD2
J: TRBJ2-7
length: 18
size: NA
CDR3: CASSAPAGWTSGPYEQYF
DNA: TGTGCCAGCAGCGCACCCGCCGGATGGACTAGCGGCCCCTACGAGCAGTACTTC

V: TRBV27
D: TRBD2
J: TRBJ2-2
length: 18
size: NA
CDR3: CASSTGTSGSEGTGELFF
DNA: TGTGCCAGCAGCACCGGGACTAGCGGGTCGGAAGGCACCGGGGAGCTGTTTTTT

V: TRBV6-1
D: TRBD1
J: TRBJ2-7
length: 12
size: NA
CDR3: CATRDRGHEQYF
DNA: TGTGCCACCAGGGACAGGGGCCACGAGCAGTACTTC

V: TRBV27
D: NA
J: TRBJ2-3
length: 16
size: NA
CDR3: CASSFAYLVSPDTQYF
DNA: TGTGCCAGCAGTTTTGCGTACTTAGTTTCTCCAGATACGCAGTATTTT

V: TRBV11-2
D: TRBD2
J: TRBJ2-1
length: 15
size: NA
CDR3: CASSLVLAANNEQFF
DNA: TGTGCCAGCAGCTTAGTCCTAGCGGCTAACAATGAGCAGTTCTTC

V: TRBV30
D: TRBD2
J: TRBJ2-3
length: 15
size: NA
CDR3: CAWSVLGGRTDTQYF
DNA: TGTGCCTGGAGTGTACTTGGCGGGAGAACAGATACGCAGTATTTT

V: TRBV7-7
D: NA
J: TRBJ1-1
length: 17
size: NA
CDR3: CASSLGGMKVMNTEAFF
DNA: TGTGCTAGCAGCTTAGGAGGGATGAAGGTCATGAACACTGAAGCTTTCTTT

V: TRBV5-5
D: NA
J: TRBJ2-3
length: 12
size: once
CDR3: CASSKRTDTQYF
DNA: TGTGCCAGCAGCAAGCGAACAGATACGCAGTATTTT

V: TRBV28
D: NA
J: TRBJ2-3
length: 14
size: once
CDR3: CASREVGLADTQYF
DNA: TGTGCCAGCAGGGAGGTGGGACTGGCAGATACGCAGTATTTT

V: TRBV28
D: NA
J: TRBJ1-2
length: 15
size: NA
CDR3: CASSWGASPLYGYTF
DNA: TGTGCCAGCAGTTGGGGAGCCAGCCCCCTCTATGGCTACACCTTC

V: TRBV7-2
D: NA
J: TRBJ1-3
length: 14
size: NA
CDR3: CASSLKGDGNTIYF
DNA: TGTGCCAGCAGCTTAAAGGGGGACGGAAACACCATATATTTT

V: TRBV6-4
D: NA
J: TRBJ2-3
length: 16
size: NA
CDR3: CASSEKVSGYTDTQYF
DNA: TGTGCCAGCAGTGAAAAGGTTAGCGGTTACACAGATACGCAGTATTTT

V: TRBV15
D: NA
J: TRBJ2-7
length: 17
size: NA
CDR3: CATSREEYFTSRREQYF
DNA: TGTGCCACCAGCAGAGAAGAATACTTTACTAGCCGGCGCGAGCAGTACTTC

V: TRBV25-1
D: NA
J: TRBJ2-1
length: 18
size: once
CDR3: CASSEFRSGLSSYNEQFF
DNA: TGTGCCAGCAGTGAATTCAGGAGCGGCTTGAGCTCCTACAATGAGCAGTTCTTC

V: TRBV7-2
D: TRBD2
J: TRBJ2-7
length: 18
size: few
CDR3: CASSLRAGLAGGWYEQYF
DNA: TGTGCCAGCAGCTTAAGGGCTGGGCTAGCGGGGGGTTGGTACGAGCAGTACTTC

V: TRBV7-9
D: TRBD2
J: TRBJ2-3
length: 14
size: NA
CDR3: CASSLTSGTDTQYF
DNA: TGTGCCAGCAGCCTTACTAGCGGCACAGATACGCAGTATTTT

V: TRBV4-2
D: NA
J: TRBJ1-5
length: 15
size: NA
CDR3: CASSQGREGNQPQHF
DNA: TGTGCCAGCAGCCAAGGGAGGGAGGGCAACCAGCCCCAGCATTTT

V: TRBV7-2
D: TRBD2
J: TRBJ2-5
length: 15
size: NA
CDR3: CASSLGTRDQETQYF
DNA: TGTGCCAGCAGCCTCGGGACTAGGGATCAAGAGACCCAGTACTTC